Each of the 30 T cell receptor beta chains below was sequenced from the same sample in a study of blood T cell repertoires in COVID-19. The repertoire was sequenced with immunoSEQ multiplex PCR; TCRdb's copy has only in-frame clones and lacks some. The table records 150,000 to 200,000 clones, roughly four fifths of them present only once. The sequencing sample was made of peripheral blood. These receptors originate from a human donor in a cohort sampled during active COVID-19.

This clone was detected once. V is TRBV7-2 and J is TRBJ2-1, with a tentative D call TRBD2 (6 bases). Germline V gene sequence: CDR1 SGHTA, CDR2 FQGNSA. V lost 5 bases and J lost 5, with 13 bases in between. The CDR3 is made up of 14 amino acids. CDR3: CASSLGGGNNEQFF. The CDR3 nucleotides read TGTGCCAGCAGCCTCGGTGGCGGGAACAATGAGCAGTTCTTC.

The chain combines TRBV7-2 with TRBJ1-3; D call uncertain. CDR1 SGHTA and CDR2 FQGNSA come from the germline V gene. CDR3 length: 18 residues. Trimming cost V 0 bases and J 0 bases, with 15 bases left between them. The CDR3 bases are TGTGCCAGCAGCTTAGCGGTGACTACATTGAGCTCTGGAAACACCATATATTTT. It encodes CASSLAVTTLSSGNTIYF.

The CDR3 DNA sequence: TGTGCCAGCATGGTCCCCACGAGAAACACTGAAGCTTTCTTT. Translation gives CASMVPTRNTEAFF. The chain couples TRBV28 to TRBJ1-1; D is uncertain. Between the trimmed V and J ends, which lost 7 bases and 2 bases, there was a span of 14 bases. The germline V gene encodes CDR1 MDHEN and CDR2 SYDVKM. CDR3 length: 14 amino acids.

The chain recombines TRBV29-1 with TRBJ2-7; 15 bases fit TRBD2. The J segment lost 2 bases and the V segment lost 6 bases, leaving 2 bases of the junction unmatched. This CDR3 is 14 amino acids long. Germline V lookup: CDR1 SQVTM, CDR2 ANQGSEA. In DNA form, the CDR3 reads TGCAGCGTCCGGACTAGCGGGGGGGCCTACGAGCAGTACTTC. Protein product: CSVRTSGGAYEQYF.

The V call is TRBV6-8, the J call TRBJ1-5; 7 positions match TRBD1. This CDR3 has 13 amino acids. CDR1 is MNHGY and CDR2 is SAAAGT in the germline V gene. The CDR3 region is CSTGAGGNQPQHF. The CDR3 nucleotides are TGTAGTACAGGGGCCGGGGGCAATCAGCCCCAGCATTTT.

The CDR3 DNA reads TGTGCCAGCTCACCGACTACACAGGGGGCAGGGTATGGCTACACCTTC. Translating gives CASSPTTQGAGYGYTF. The V and J genes are TRBV18 and TRBJ1-2; 9 bases line up with TRBD1. The germline CDR1 and CDR2 sequences are KGHSH and LQKENI. The CDR3 length is 16 residues. The trim removed 3 bases at V and 5 bases at J, leaving 10 bases unmatched.

The CDR3 is CSGGTGSRPNYGYTF. The CDR3 DNA follows: TGCAGCGGGGGGACAGGGTCCCGACCTAACTATGGCTACACCTTC. The rearrangement uses TRBV29-1 and TRBJ1-2, with TRBD1 identical over 9 bases. Germline V gene lookup returns CDR1 SQVTM and CDR2 ANQGSEA. J gave up 0 bases and V 7 bases, and 9 bases lay outside the gene matches. The CDR3 extends over 15 amino acids. The whole variable domain, remainder taken from reference TRBV29-1 and TRBJ1-2, is SAVISQKPSRDICQRGTSLTIQCQVDSQVTMMFWYRQQPGQSLTLIATANQGSEATYESGFVIDKFPISRPNLTFSTLTVSNMSPEDSSIYLCSGGTGSRPNYGYTFGSGTRLTVV.

The rearrangement links TRBV5-4 to TRBJ2-7; D possibly corresponds to TRBD2 (5 bases). The CDR3 runs 14 residues. Trimming took off 4 bases at V and 2 bases at J, with 13 bases between the two ends. CDR1 and CDR2 (germline): SGHNT, YYREEE (reference sequence). This CDR3 reads CASSLGLLAYEQYF. The CDR3 DNA reads TGTGCCAGCAGCCTAGGACTCCTAGCCTACGAGCAGTACTTC.

The chain couples TRBV7-5 to TRBJ1-2. TRBV7-5 is labeled a pseudogene. The CDR3 spans 13 residues. CDR3 in DNA: TGTGCCAGAAGCGACGGGAGTAACTATGGCTACACCTTC. Protein: CARSDGSNYGYTF.

This chain connects TRBV4-3 to TRBJ2-7, with 8 nucleotides matching TRBD1. This CDR3 is 14 amino acids long. Germline loops: CDR1 LGHNA, CDR2 YSLEER. Trimming took 4 bases from V and 0 from J; bases not matched to a gene: 2. CDR3 coding DNA: TGCGCCAGCAGCCCGGGACAGGCCTCCTACGAGCAGTACTTC. This gives the protein CASSPGQASYEQYF.

This rearrangement joins TRBV3-1 (or the pseudogene TRBV3-2) to TRBJ2-7, with D possibly TRBD2 on 6 matching bases. CDR1 LGHDT and CDR2 YNNKEL come from the germline V gene (reference sequence). This CDR3 comprises 14 residues. Trimming shortened V by 1 base and J by 3 bases, and 10 bases separated the two germline ends. The CDR3 DNA reads as TGTGCCAGCAGCCAAGGTCTTAGCGGCTACGAGCAGTACTTC. Translated, it gives CASSQGLSGYEQYF.

The rearrangement links TRBV28 to TRBJ2-1; D gene ambiguous. The germline V and J ends were trimmed by 2 bases and 0 bases, with 14 bases remaining between them. Germline assignment: CDR1 MDHEN and CDR2 SYDVKM. This CDR3 contains 17 residues. CDR3 amino acids: CASSLIYGSGSYNEQFF. The CDR3 DNA follows: TGTGCCAGCAGTTTAATATACGGCTCAGGCTCCTACAATGAGCAGTTCTTC. Full variable domain (rest looked up from reference TRBV28 and TRBJ2-1): DVKVTQSSRYLVKRTGEKVFLECVQDMDHENMFWYRQDPGLGLRLIYFSYDVKMKEKGDIPEGYSVSREKKERFSLILESASTNQTSMYLCASSLIYGSGSYNEQFFGPGTRLTVL.

As DNA, the CDR3 is TGTGCCAGCAGCCTCGACCGGGACGCCCGGGACTTTACTAATACGCAGTATTTT. This translates into CASSLDRDARDFTNTQYF. This chain uses TRBV7-3 with TRBJ2-3, with D possibly TRBD2 on 6 matching bases. The CDR3 loop spans 18 amino acids. Germline assignment: CDR1 SGHTA and CDR2 FQGTGA. Between the trimmed V and J ends, which lost 5 bases and 7 bases, there was a span of 28 bases.

The chain employs TRBV10-1 and TRBJ2-7; 11 bases match TRBD1. The CDR3 spans 13 residues. Germline trimming cut 5 bases from V and 4 bases from J; bases unmatched to any gene: 1. CDR1 WNHNN and CDR2 SYGVQD come from the germline V gene (reference sequence). CDR3 residues: CASSWDRGYEQYF. In DNA, the CDR3 is TGCGCCAGCAGTTGGGACAGGGGGTACGAGCAGTACTTC.

This chain uses TRBV9 with TRBJ1-4; no firm D call. Germline V CDR1 and CDR2: SGDLS, YYNGEE. CDR3 size: 14 residues. V was cut by 3 bases and J by 8 bases, with 14 bases left in between. The CDR3 here is CASSAELTGEKLFF. In nucleotides, the CDR3 is TGTGCCAGCAGCGCCGAGCTGACTGGGGAAAAACTGTTTTTT.

The rearrangement joins TRBV4-3 to TRBJ2-7, with D possibly matching TRBD1 (6 bases). This CDR3 is 15 amino acids long. Trimming left V 1 base short and J 4 bases short, with 14 bases between. CDR1 LGHNA and CDR2 YSLEER come from the germline V gene. DNA for the CDR3: TGCGCCAGCAGCCAAGGCTGGCAGGGGCTTTACGAGCAGTACTTC. It encodes CASSQGWQGLYEQYF.

The chain carries TRBV27 and TRBJ1-1; 11 bases agree with TRBD1. In germline, CDR1 is MNHEY, CDR2 SMNVEV (reference sequence). The CDR3 sequence is 16 residues long. After removal of 0 bases from V and 4 bases from J, the junction contained 4 bases not matched to a gene. The CDR3 loop is CASSLSSGTGGTEAFF. CDR3 nucleotides: TGTGCCAGCAGTTTATCGTCCGGGACAGGGGGCACTGAAGCTTTCTTT.

This chain links TRBV2 with TRBJ1-2; 8 bases align to TRBD1. The V gene end was trimmed by 9 bases and the J gene end by 4 bases; junction bases not matched to a gene: 4. The CDR3 length is 12 residues. In germline, CDR1 is SNHLY, CDR2 FYNNEI. CDR3 sequence reads: CARRTGIYGYTF. Here the CDR3 DNA reads TGTGCCAGGAGGACAGGGATCTATGGCTACACCTTC.

The V and J genes are TRBV24-1 and TRBJ2-3; D ambiguous. Trimming removed 4 bases from V and 7 bases from J, with 8 bases in between. Germline V gene sequence: CDR1 KGHDR, CDR2 SFDVKD. The CDR3 has 12 amino acids. The CDR3 coding sequence is TGTGCCACCAGTGAGAGAGAAAATACGCAGTATTTT. This translates into CATSERENTQYF.

J is TRBJ1-6 and V is TRBV10-3; TRBD1 aligns across 9 bases. Germline V lookup: CDR1 ENHRY, CDR2 SYGVKD. This CDR3 region has 15 residues. After removal of 11 bases from V and 7 bases from J, the junction contained 12 bases not matched to a gene. CDR3 coding DNA: TGTGCCTCCCAGGACAGGGGCGCGGGGAATTCACCCCTCCACTTT. Its protein product is CASQDRGAGNSPLHF.

The chain recombines TRBV6-4 with TRBJ2-2; D not certain. CDR1 is MRHNA, CDR2 SNTAGT, per germline. The V end lost 2 bases, the J end lost 5 bases, and 6 bases lay between the germline ends. This CDR3 spans 13 amino acids. The CDR3 nucleotides read TGTGCCAGCAGTGACCAGGAAACCGGGGAGCTGTTTTTT. Translating it yields CASSDQETGELFF.

As DNA, the CDR3 is TGCGCCAGCAGCCAAGATCGGGGGATACCCACAGATACGCAGTATTTT. This gives the protein CASSQDRGIPTDTQYF. J is TRBJ2-3 and V is TRBV4-3; a weak D match, TRBD2 (6 bases). V dropped 0 bases and J dropped 2 bases, with 12 bases sitting between them. There are 16 residues in the CDR3. Germline lookup yields CDR1 LGHNA and CDR2 YSLEER.

The rearrangement links TRBV23-1 to TRBJ1-2; the match to TRBD1 covers 7 bases. TRBV23-1 is assigned to the ORF class and has an uncertain function. CDR3 size: 14 residues. With 9 bases clipped from V and 0 bases from J, the junction kept 7 bases outside the gene matches. CDR3 in amino acids: CARRWTGSNYGYTF. CDR3 sequence (DNA): TGCGCCAGGCGCTGGACAGGTTCTAACTATGGCTACACCTTC.

V is TRBV28 and J is TRBJ1-5, with 8 bases that match TRBD1. V was clipped by 6 bases and J by 4 bases; unmatched bases: 14. This CDR3 spans 17 amino acids. Germline CDR1 MDHEN, CDR2 SYDVKM. The CDR3 loop is CASSGHADRVRNQPQHF. The DNA of the CDR3 is TGTGCCAGCAGCGGACACGCGGACAGGGTTCGAAATCAGCCCCAGCATTTT. Filled out from reference TRBV28 and TRBJ1-5, the complete variable domain reads DVKVTQSSRYLVKRTGEKVFLECVQDMDHENMFWYRQDPGLGLRLIYFSYDVKMKEKGDIPEGYSVSREKKERFSLILESASTNQTSMYLCASSGHADRVRNQPQHFGDGTRLSIL.

This clone was seen once. The rearrangement links TRBV7-2 to TRBJ2-4, with 9 positions matching TRBD2. CDR3 length equals 17 residues. V was pared by 2 bases and J by 0 bases, with 5 bases of the junction left unmatched. CDR1 and CDR2 from the germline V gene are SGHTA and FQGNSA. CDR3 sequence reads: CASSLIAGVEAKNIQYF. CDR3 coding DNA: TGTGCCAGCAGCTTAATAGCGGGGGTTGAAGCCAAAAACATTCAGTACTTC.

The gene calls are TRBV5-6 and TRBJ2-3; 10 positions match TRBD2. Germline loops: CDR1 SGHDT, CDR2 YYEEEE. The CDR3 spans 16 residues. The J segment lost 8 bases and the V segment lost 5 bases, leaving 14 bases of the junction unmatched. CDR3 amino acids: CASSYGGTSAPGTQYF. DNA for the CDR3: TGTGCCAGCAGTTACGGAGGGACTAGCGCCCCCGGTACGCAGTATTTT.

The chain is built from TRBV2 and TRBJ2-7, with a possible D match to TRBD2 (6 bases). The CDR3 length is 15 residues. Germline CDR1 is SNHLY and CDR2 is FYNNEI. Trimming cost V 3 bases and J 2 bases, with 14 bases left between them. In DNA form, the CDR3 reads TGTGCCAGCAGTGATGGGGCCCGCGGGACCTACGAGCAGTACTTC. This translates into CASSDGARGTYEQYF.

This clone was picked up a small number of times. The rearrangement joins TRBV5-5 to TRBJ2-7; maybe TRBD1 (5 bases). The CDR3 runs to 17 residues. Germline V gene sequence: CDR1 SGHKS, CDR2 YYEKEE (reference sequence). V gave up 1 base and J gave up 0 bases, with 17 bases separating them. In nucleotides, the CDR3 is TGTGCCAGCAGCTTGTGGCAGGGCCACATAAGCTCCTACGAGCAGTACTTC. Translating gives CASSLWQGHISSYEQYF.

V gene TRBV12-3 or TRBV12-4 combines with J gene TRBJ1-1, with a weak D call TRBD1 (5 bases). The CDR3 consists of 12 residues. Trimming shortened V by 2 bases and J by 6 bases, and 7 bases separated the two germline ends. CDR3 loop: CASSLWGAEAFF. As DNA, the CDR3 is TGTGCCAGCAGTTTATGGGGCGCTGAAGCTTTCTTT.

The chain carries TRBV10-3 and TRBJ2-3; 7 positions match TRBD2. The junction had 3 bases not matched to a gene; V was cut back by 0 bases and J by 0 bases. CDR1 is ENHRY, CDR2 SYGVKD, per germline. CDR3 length equals 16 residues. CDR3 nucleotides: TGTGCCATCAGTGAGTCCGGCGGGGGTAGCACAGATACGCAGTATTTT. Protein: CAISESGGGSTDTQYF.